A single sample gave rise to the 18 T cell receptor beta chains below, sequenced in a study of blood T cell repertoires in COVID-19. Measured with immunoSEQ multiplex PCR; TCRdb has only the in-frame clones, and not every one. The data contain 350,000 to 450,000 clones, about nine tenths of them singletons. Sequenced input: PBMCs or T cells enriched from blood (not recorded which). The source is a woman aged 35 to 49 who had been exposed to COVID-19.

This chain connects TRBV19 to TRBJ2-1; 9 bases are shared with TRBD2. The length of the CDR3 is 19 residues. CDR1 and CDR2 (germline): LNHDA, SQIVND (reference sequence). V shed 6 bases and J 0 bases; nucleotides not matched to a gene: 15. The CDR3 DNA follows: TGTGCCAGTAGCCCCCAAGGGTTTGCGGGAGGGAGCTCCTACAATGAGCAGTTCTTC. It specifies CASSPQGFAGGSSYNEQFF.

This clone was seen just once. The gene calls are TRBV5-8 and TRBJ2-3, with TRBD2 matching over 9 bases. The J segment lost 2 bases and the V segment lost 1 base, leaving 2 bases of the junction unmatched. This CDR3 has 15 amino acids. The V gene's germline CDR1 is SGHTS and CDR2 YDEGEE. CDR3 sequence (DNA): TGTGCCAGCAGCTTGCTAGCGGGACCCACAGATACGCAGTATTTT. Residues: CASSLLAGPTDTQYF.

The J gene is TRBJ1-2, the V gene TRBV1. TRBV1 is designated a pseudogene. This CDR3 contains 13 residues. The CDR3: CTSSQVRGHGYTF. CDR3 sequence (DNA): TGCACCAGCAGCCAAGTCAGAGGGCATGGCTACACCTTC.

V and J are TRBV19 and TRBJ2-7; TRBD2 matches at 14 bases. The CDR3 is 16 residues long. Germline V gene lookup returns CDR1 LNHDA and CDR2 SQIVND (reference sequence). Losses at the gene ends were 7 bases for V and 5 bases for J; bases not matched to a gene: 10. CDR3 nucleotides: TGTGCCAGTAATCCGGGACTAGCGGGAGATCTTGACGAGCAGTACTTC. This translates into CASNPGLAGDLDEQYF.

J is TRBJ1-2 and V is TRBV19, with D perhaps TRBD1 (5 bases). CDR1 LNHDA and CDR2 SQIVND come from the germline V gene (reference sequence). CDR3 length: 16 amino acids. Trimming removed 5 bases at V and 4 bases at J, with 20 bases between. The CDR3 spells CASSSGGRGRPYGYTF. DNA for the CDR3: TGTGCCAGTAGTTCCGGGGGTCGGGGGAGGCCCTATGGCTACACCTTC.

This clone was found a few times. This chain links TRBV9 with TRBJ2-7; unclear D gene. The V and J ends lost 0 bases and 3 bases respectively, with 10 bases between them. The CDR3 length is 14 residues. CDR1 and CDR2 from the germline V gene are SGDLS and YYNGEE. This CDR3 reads CASSVGPVLYEQYF. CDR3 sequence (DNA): TGTGCCAGCAGCGTAGGTCCGGTACTCTACGAGCAGTACTTC.

CDR3 nucleotides: TGTGCCAGCAGCCAAGATCTCGGACTAGCGGACCAAGAGACCCAGTACTTC. This translates into CASSQDLGLADQETQYF. The J gene is TRBJ2-5, the V gene TRBV3-1 (or the pseudogene TRBV3-2); TRBD2 matches at 10 bases. The CDR3 runs to 17 residues. The junction had 4 bases not matched to a gene; V was cut back by 0 bases and J by 0 bases. CDR1 and CDR2 from the germline V gene are LGHDT and YNNKEL (reference sequence).

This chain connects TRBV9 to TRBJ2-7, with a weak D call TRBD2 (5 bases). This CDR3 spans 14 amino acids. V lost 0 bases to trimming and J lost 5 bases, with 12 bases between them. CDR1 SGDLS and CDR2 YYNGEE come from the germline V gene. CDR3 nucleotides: TGTGCCAGCAGCGTAGGTCGGGGTTCGGACGAGCAGTACTTC. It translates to CASSVGRGSDEQYF.

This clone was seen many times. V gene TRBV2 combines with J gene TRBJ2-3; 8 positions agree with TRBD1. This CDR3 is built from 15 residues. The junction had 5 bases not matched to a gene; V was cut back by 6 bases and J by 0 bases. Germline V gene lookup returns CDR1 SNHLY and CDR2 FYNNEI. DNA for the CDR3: TGTGCCAGCAGAGCCCAGGGGGCTAGCACAGATACGCAGTATTTT. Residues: CASRAQGASTDTQYF.

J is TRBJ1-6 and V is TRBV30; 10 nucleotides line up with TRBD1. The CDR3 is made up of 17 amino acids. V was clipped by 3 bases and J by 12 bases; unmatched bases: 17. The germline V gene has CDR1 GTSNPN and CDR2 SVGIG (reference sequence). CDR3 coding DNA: TGTGCCTGGAGGCGCATACCAGGACAGGGGGTGCAGGGACCCCTCCACTTT. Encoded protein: CAWRRIPGQGVQGPLHF.

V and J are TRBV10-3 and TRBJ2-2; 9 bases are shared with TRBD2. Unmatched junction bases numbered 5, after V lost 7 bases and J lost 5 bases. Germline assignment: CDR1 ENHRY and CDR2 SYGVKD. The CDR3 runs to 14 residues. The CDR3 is CAIKGLASTGELFF. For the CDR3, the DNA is TGTGCCATCAAGGGACTAGCATCAACCGGGGAGCTGTTTTTT.

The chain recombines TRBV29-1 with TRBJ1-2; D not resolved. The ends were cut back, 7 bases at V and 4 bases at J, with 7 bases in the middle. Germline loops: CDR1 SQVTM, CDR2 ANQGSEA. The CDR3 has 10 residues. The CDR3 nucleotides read TGCAGCGACGGGTCCTATGGCTACACCTTC. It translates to CSDGSYGYTF.

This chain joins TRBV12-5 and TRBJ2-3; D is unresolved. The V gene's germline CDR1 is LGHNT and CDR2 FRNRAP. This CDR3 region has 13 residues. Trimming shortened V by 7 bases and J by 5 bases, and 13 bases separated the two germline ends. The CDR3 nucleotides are TGTGCTAGTGCAGATGGTAAAATAGATACGCAGTATTTT. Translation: CASADGKIDTQYF.

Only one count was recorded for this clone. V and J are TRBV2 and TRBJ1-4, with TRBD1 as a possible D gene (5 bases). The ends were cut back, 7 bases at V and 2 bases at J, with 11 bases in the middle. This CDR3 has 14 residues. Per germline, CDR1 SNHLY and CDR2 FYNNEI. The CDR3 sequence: CASTYGGTNEKLFF. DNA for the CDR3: TGTGCCAGCACTTACGGGGGGACTAATGAAAAACTGTTTTTT.

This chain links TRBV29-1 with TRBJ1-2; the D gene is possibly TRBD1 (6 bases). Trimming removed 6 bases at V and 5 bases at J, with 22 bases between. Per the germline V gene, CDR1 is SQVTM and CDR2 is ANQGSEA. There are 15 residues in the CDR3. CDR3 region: CSVRSTGGARYGYTF. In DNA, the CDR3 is TGCAGCGTCCGATCTACGGGGGGCGCGCGGTATGGCTACACCTTC.

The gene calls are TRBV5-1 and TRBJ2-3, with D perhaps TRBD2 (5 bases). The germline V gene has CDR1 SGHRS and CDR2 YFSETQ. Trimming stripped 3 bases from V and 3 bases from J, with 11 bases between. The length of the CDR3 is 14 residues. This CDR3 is CASSSGRGTDTQYF. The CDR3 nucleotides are TGCGCCAGCAGCTCAGGAAGAGGGACAGATACGCAGTATTTT.

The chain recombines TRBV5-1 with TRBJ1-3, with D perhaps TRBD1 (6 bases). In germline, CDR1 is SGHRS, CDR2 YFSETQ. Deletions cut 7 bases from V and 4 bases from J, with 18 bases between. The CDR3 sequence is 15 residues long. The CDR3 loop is CASAAAGEGGNTIYF. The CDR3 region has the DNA TGCGCCAGCGCTGCGGCAGGGGAGGGCGGAAACACCATATATTTT.

In DNA, the CDR3 is TGTGCCAGCAGCCCCGGCGGGGAACGCTATGGCTACACCTTC. Translation: CASSPGGERYGYTF. The chain combines TRBV7-2 with TRBJ1-2, with no clear D. CDR1 and CDR2 from the germline V gene are SGHTA and FQGNSA. The CDR3 has 14 amino acids. V lost 5 bases and J lost 4, with 14 bases in between.